The next 21 T cell receptor beta chains were all read from a single sample in a study of T-cell memory formation after mild COVID-19. TCRdb re-called the 5' RACE reads with MiXCR, one entry per CDR3 protein. This sample yields roughly 370,000 distinct CDR3 sequences, of which more than 15% are seen a single time; 20% to 25% belongs to the top ten. Sequencing was done on a sample of PBMCs or a T cell subset sorted from them (not recorded which). Receptor source: a man younger than 35 who had mild COVID-19 (a few samples of this study predate the infection). Cell type and time point are not known.

The rearrangement links TRBV12-3 or TRBV12-4 to TRBJ1-1; 9 nucleotides match TRBD1. After removal of 5 bases from V and 10 bases from J, the junction contained 5 bases not matched to a gene. The CDR3 contains 12 residues. The CDR3: CASSLTGGRAFF. The CDR3 DNA sequence: TGTGCCAGCAGTCTTACAGGGGGCCGAGCTTTCTTT.

In this sample, this clonotype turned up once. The chain is built from TRBV4-1 and TRBJ2-1, with TRBD2 identical over 13 bases. V gave up 6 bases and J gave up 10 bases; unmatched junction bases: 9. This CDR3 is 15 amino acids long. Germline-derived CDR1 and CDR2 are MGHRA and YSYEKL. CDR3 loop: CASSLGLAGSGEQFF. Written as DNA, the CDR3 is TGCGCCAGCAGTTTGGGACTAGCGGGGTCGGGGGAGCAGTTCTTC.

In its sample, this clonotype was seen a few times. V gene TRBV18 combines with J gene TRBJ2-7; 11 bases align to TRBD1. Germline CDR1 is KGHSH and CDR2 is LQKENI. CDR3 length equals 13 residues. The ends lost 5 bases at V and 7 bases at J; junction bases unmatched: 4. Here the CDR3 reads CASSMGQGGEQYV. The CDR3 DNA reads TGTGCCAGCTCAATGGGACAGGGGGGTGAGCAGTACGTC.

The chain combines TRBV20-1 with TRBJ2-3; D gene uncertain. The CDR3 extends over 11 amino acids. V was trimmed by 6 bases and J by 2 bases, leaving 6 bases between them. The germline gives CDR1 DFQATT, CDR2 SNEGSKA (reference sequence). The CDR3 sequence is CSATDTDTQYF. CDR3 nucleotides: TGCAGTGCGACCGACACAGATACGCAGTATTTT.

This chain joins TRBV7-2 and TRBJ1-1; D gene unclear. The CDR3 has 14 residues. Trimming removed 1 base at V and 4 bases at J, with 10 bases between. Germline CDR1 reads SGHTA; CDR2 reads FQGNSA. DNA of the CDR3: TGTGCCAGCAGCTTAGTTGGCCGGGGCACTGAAGCTTTCTTT. Protein: CASSLVGRGTEAFF.

There are many counts of this clonotype. This chain joins TRBV5-1 and TRBJ2-1; the match to TRBD2 covers 9 bases. The germline CDR1 and CDR2 sequences are SGHRS and YFSETQ. This CDR3 has 15 residues. Trimming cost V 0 bases and J 8 bases; bases outside gene matches: 6. The CDR3 DNA follows: TGCGCCAGCAGCTTGGCGGTAGCGGGGGATTATGAGCAGTTCTTC. Its translation is CASSLAVAGDYEQFF.

The rearrangement links TRBV12-3 or TRBV12-4 to TRBJ1-5, with D unresolved. Between the trimmed V and J ends, which lost 6 bases and 5 bases, there was a span of 8 bases. The CDR3 runs 12 residues. CDR3 sequence (DNA): TGTGCCAGCAGGCCAGAGGATCAGCCCCAGCATTTT. As protein: CASRPEDQPQHF.

This clonotype was recorded a few times. The chain's CDR3 is CASSQSRSSGGANTQYF. Here the CDR3 DNA reads TGTGCCAGCAGCCAATCCCGGTCCAGCGGGGGGGCAAATACGCAGTATTTT. V and J are TRBV4-2 and TRBJ2-3; 10 nucleotides match TRBD2. Germline CDR1 reads LGHNA; CDR2 reads YNFKEQ. The CDR3 sequence is 17 residues long. V gave up 2 bases and J gave up 7 bases; unmatched junction bases: 12.

At least ten counts were recorded for this clonotype. The V call is TRBV7-2, the J call TRBJ2-7; 11 nucleotides align to TRBD1. CDR3 size: 14 residues. The germline gives CDR1 SGHTA, CDR2 FQGNSA. The V and J ends lost 8 bases and 2 bases, in that order; junction bases with no gene match: 5. The CDR3 sequence is CASAKDRGPYEQYV. CDR3 coding DNA: TGTGCCAGCGCTAAGGACAGGGGGCCCTACGAGCAGTACGTC.

The table lists this clonotype with a few counts. The chain couples TRBV4-1 to TRBJ2-5; no firm D call. V dropped 1 base and J dropped 0 bases, with 9 bases sitting between them. This CDR3 is 15 amino acids long. The germline CDR1 and CDR2 sequences are MGHRA and YSYEKL. CDR3 in amino acids: CASSQGYSHQETQYF. The DNA for the CDR3 is TGCGCCAGCAGCCAAGGGTACAGTCACCAAGAGACCCAGTACTTC.

The chain links TRBV24-1 to TRBJ2-1; 14 nucleotides match TRBD2. Germline-derived CDR1 and CDR2 are KGHDR and SFDVKD. Losses at the gene ends were 4 bases for V and 2 bases for J; bases not matched to a gene: 6. The CDR3 is made up of 18 amino acids. CDR3 in amino acids: CATSEGGLAGATYNEQFF. CDR3 sequence (DNA): TGTGCCACCAGTGAAGGGGGACTAGCGGGGGCCACCTACAATGAGCAGTTCTTC.

The chain links TRBV6-2 or TRBV6-3 to TRBJ2-7, with 9 bases matching TRBD2. Germline CDR1 and CDR2: MNHEY and SVGEGT. The V segment lost 10 bases and the J segment 2 bases; nucleotides outside the gene matches: 3. CDR3 length: 12 residues. In nucleotides, the CDR3 is TGTGCCATCAGCGGGGGGACCTACGAGCAGTACTTC. It encodes CAISGGTYEQYF.

This clonotype has only a few counts. The rearrangement uses TRBV29-1 and TRBJ1-5, with 8 nucleotides matching TRBD1. V lost 7 bases, J lost 12 bases, and 11 bases stayed unmatched. This CDR3 is built from 12 residues. Germline loops: CDR1 SQVTM, CDR2 ANQGSEA. CDR3 protein: CSAGQGALNQHF. CDR3 bases: TGCAGCGCGGGGCAGGGGGCTCTCAACCAGCATTTT.

This clonotype was detected only a few times. V and J are TRBV7-6 and TRBJ1-4; 7 positions match TRBD1. CDR1 SGHVS and CDR2 FNYEAQ come from the germline V gene. V was clipped by 5 bases and J by 5 bases; unmatched bases: 11. This CDR3 has 16 residues. This CDR3 is CASSRNSGQQNEKLFF. The DNA for the CDR3 is TGTGCCAGCAGCCGGAACTCGGGACAGCAAAATGAAAAACTGTTTTTT.

The rearrangement joins TRBV19 to TRBJ2-7; D gene uncertain. CDR3 length: 13 residues. The V end was cut by 4 bases, the J end by 0 bases, with 7 bases between. CDR1 is LNHDA and CDR2 is SQIVND in the germline V gene (reference sequence). CDR3 coding DNA: TGTGCCAGTAGTACGTCCCTCTCCTACGAGCAGTACTTC. Amino acids: CASSTSLSYEQYF.

The V and J genes are TRBV7-9 and TRBJ1-2, with TRBD1 identical over 9 bases. CDR3 length: 14 amino acids. V was pared by 3 bases and J by 6 bases, with 5 bases of the junction left unmatched. The V gene's germline CDR1 is SEHNR and CDR2 FQNEAQ (reference sequence). In DNA, the CDR3 is TGTGCCAGCAGCTTTAGGGGGACAGGGAATGGCTACACCTTC. It is translated as CASSFRGTGNGYTF.

This clonotype has only a few counts. V is TRBV4-1 and J is TRBJ1-6; no firm D call. There are 15 residues in the CDR3. V lost 2 bases and J lost 7, with 12 bases in between. In germline, CDR1 is MGHRA, CDR2 YSYEKL. As DNA, the CDR3 is TGCGCCAGCAGCCAAACCCGACGGGAAAATTCACCCCTCCACTTT. It yields the protein CASSQTRRENSPLHF.

This clonotype occurred a few times. The rearrangement uses TRBV20-1 and TRBJ1-2; 9 positions match TRBD1. The CDR3 is 15 amino acids. Germline trimming cut 6 bases from V and 2 bases from J; bases unmatched to any gene: 10. CDR1 is DFQATT, CDR2 SNEGSKA, per germline (reference sequence). The chain's CDR3 is CSAMGQGIWNYGYTF. In DNA, the CDR3 is TGCAGTGCCATGGGACAGGGAATTTGGAACTATGGCTACACCTTC.

Comments on this clonotype: The conserved final phenylalanine or tryptophan is absent from the CDR3, which likely points to a read error. The DNA is omitted, as the CDR3 cannot be located on it reliably, and the CDR3 follows TCRdb's listing. The CDR3 here is CASYARVGGRTT. The chain uses TRBV7-9 and TRBJ2-4; the table's D call, TRBD1, has no DNA check behind it. The CDR3 extends over 12 residues, inclusive of both ends. CDR1 SEHNR and CDR2 FQNEAQ come from the germline V gene (reference sequence).

This clonotype was seen only a few times. This chain links TRBV27 with TRBJ2-7, with a possible D match to TRBD1 (7 bases). Germline CDR1 and CDR2: MNHEY and SMNVEV (reference sequence). Trimming stripped 3 bases from V and 4 bases from J, with 10 bases between. CDR3 length equals 13 residues. The chain's CDR3 is CASSFAGGYEQYV. The CDR3 nucleotides read TGTGCCAGCAGTTTTGCAGGGGGGTACGAGCAGTACGTC.

A note on this clonotype: One end of the junction varies from germline; a read error may be responsible. This CDR3 reads CASSHRAEKQFF. CDR3 nucleotide sequence: TGTGCCAGCAGTCACAGGGCTGAAAAACAGTTTTTT. The chain recombines TRBV6-2 or TRBV6-3 with TRBJ1-4, with D perhaps matching TRBD1 (6 bases). Germline V CDR1 and CDR2: MNHEY, SVGEGT. The CDR3 has 12 residues.